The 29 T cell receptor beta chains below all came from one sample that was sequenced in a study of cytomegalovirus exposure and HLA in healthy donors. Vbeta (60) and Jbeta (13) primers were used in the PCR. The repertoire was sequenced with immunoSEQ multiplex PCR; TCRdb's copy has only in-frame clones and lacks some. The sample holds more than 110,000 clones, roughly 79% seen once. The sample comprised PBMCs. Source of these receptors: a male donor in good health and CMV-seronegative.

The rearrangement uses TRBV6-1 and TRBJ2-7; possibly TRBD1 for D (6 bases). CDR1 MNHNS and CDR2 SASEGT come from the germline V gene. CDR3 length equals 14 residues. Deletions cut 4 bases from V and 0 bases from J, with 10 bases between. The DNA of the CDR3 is TGTGCCAGCAGTGGGGGACATTCCTCCTACGAGCAGTACTTC. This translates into CASSGGHSSYEQYF.

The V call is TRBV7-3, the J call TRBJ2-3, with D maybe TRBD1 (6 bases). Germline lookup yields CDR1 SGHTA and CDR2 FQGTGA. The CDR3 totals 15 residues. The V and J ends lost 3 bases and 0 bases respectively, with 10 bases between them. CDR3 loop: CASSFRGSSTDTQYF. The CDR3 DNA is TGTGCCAGCAGCTTCAGGGGATCTAGCACAGATACGCAGTATTTT.

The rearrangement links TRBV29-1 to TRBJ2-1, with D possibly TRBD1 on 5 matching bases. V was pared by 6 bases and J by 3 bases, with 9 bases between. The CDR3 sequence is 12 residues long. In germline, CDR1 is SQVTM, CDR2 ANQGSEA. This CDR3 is CSVRQSYNEQFF. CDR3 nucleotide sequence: TGCAGCGTCCGACAGAGCTACAATGAGCAGTTCTTC.

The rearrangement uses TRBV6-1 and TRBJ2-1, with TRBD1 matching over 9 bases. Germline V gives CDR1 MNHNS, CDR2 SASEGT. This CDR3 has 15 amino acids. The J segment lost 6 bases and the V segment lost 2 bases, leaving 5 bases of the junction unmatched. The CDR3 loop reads CASSEKGQGLNEQFF. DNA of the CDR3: TGTGCCAGCAGTGAAAAGGGACAGGGACTCAATGAGCAGTTCTTC.

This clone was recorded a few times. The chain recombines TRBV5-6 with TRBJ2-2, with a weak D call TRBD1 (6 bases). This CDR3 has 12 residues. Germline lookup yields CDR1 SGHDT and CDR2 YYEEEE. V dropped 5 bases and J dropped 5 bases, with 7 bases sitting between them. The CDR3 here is CASRQGTGELFF. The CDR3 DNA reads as TGTGCCAGCAGACAGGGTACCGGGGAGCTGTTTTTT.

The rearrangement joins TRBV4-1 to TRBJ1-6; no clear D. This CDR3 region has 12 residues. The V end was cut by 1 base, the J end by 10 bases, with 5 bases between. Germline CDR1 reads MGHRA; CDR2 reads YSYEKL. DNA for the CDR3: TGCGCCAGCAGCCAAGTTGGCTCACCCCTCCACTTT. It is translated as CASSQVGSPLHF.

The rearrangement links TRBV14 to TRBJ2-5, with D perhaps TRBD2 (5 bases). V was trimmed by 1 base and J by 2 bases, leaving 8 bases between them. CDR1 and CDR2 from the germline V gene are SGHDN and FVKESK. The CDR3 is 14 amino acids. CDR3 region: CASSQGAGQETQYF. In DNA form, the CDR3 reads TGTGCCAGCAGCCAAGGGGCGGGTCAAGAGACCCAGTACTTC.

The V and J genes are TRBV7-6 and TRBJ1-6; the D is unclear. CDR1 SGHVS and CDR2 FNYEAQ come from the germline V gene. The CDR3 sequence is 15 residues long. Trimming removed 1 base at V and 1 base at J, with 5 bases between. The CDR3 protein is CASSLDGSYNSPLHF. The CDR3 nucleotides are TGTGCCAGCAGCTTAGACGGGTCCTATAATTCACCCCTCCACTTT.

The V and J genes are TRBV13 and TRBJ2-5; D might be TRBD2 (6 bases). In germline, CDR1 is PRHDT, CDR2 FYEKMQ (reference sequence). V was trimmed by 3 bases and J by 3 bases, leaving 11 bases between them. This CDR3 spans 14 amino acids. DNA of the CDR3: TGTGCCAGCAGCTTTTGGCGGGGAGAAGAGACCCAGTACTTC. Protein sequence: CASSFWRGEETQYF.

The DNA for the CDR3 is TGTGCCAGCAGCCTTCAGACAGACGAGCAGTACTTC. The encoded protein is CASSLQTDEQYF. The chain joins TRBV16 to TRBJ2-7, with D possibly being TRBD1 (5 bases). V was shortened by 4 bases and J by 5 bases, with 9 bases between the two germline ends. This CDR3 has 12 residues. CDR1 KGHSY and CDR2 FQNENV come from the germline V gene.

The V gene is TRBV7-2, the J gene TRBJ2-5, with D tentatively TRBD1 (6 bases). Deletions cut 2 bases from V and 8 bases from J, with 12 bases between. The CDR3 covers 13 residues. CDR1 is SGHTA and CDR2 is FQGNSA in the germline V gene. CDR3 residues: CASSLRTAITQYF. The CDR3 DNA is TGTGCCAGCAGCTTACGGACAGCGATCACCCAGTACTTC.

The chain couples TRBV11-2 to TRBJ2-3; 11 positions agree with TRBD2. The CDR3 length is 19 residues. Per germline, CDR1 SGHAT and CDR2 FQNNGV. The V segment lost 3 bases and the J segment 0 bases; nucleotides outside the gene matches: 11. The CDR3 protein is CASSLPRLAGLPSTDTQYF. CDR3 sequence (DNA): TGTGCCAGCAGCTTGCCACGACTAGCGGGGTTACCTAGCACAGATACGCAGTATTTT.

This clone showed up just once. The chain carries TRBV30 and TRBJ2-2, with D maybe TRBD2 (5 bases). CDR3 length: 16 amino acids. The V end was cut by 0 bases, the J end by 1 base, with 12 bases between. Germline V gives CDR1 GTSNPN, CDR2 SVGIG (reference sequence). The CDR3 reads CAWSVVGALNTGELFF. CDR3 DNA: TGTGCCTGGAGTGTAGTGGGAGCTTTGAACACCGGGGAGCTGTTTTTT.

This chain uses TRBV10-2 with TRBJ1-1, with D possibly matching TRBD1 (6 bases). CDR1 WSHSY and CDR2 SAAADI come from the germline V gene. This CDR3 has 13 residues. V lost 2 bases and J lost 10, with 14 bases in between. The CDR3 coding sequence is TGCGCCAGCAGTGAGGGGCAGGGGTTGTTAGCTTTCTTT. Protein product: CASSEGQGLLAFF.

The CDR3 DNA sequence: TGTGCCAGTAGTACACAGGGGAATCAGCCCCAGCATTTT. Its translation is CASSTQGNQPQHF. The chain combines TRBV19 with TRBJ1-5; 7 nucleotides agree with TRBD1. The junction had 1 base not matched to a gene; V was cut back by 4 bases and J by 4 bases. CDR1 and CDR2 from the germline V gene are LNHDA and SQIVND (reference sequence). The CDR3 runs 13 residues.

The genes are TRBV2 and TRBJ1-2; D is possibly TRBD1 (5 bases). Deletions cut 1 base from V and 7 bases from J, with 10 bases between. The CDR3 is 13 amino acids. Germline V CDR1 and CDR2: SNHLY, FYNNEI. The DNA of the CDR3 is TGTGCCAGCAGTGAAGAGGGGATCGGTGGCTACACCTTC. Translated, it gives CASSEEGIGGYTF.

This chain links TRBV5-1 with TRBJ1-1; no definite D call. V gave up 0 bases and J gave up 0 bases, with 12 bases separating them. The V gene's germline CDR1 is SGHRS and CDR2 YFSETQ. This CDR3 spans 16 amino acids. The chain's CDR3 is CASSLVPGGLNTEAFF. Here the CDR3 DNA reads TGCGCCAGCAGCTTGGTCCCTGGAGGGTTGAACACTGAAGCTTTCTTT.

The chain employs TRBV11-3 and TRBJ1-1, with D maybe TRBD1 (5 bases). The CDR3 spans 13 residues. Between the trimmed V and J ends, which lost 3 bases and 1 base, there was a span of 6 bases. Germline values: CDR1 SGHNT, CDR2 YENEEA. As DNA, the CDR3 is TGTGCCAGCAGCTTCCAGGGGAACACTGAAGCTTTCTTT. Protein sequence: CASSFQGNTEAFF.

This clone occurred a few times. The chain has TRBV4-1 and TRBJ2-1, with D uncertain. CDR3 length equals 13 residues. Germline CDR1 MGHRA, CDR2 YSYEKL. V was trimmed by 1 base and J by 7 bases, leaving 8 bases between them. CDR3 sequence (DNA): TGCGCCAGCAGCCAAGTGGGCGATAATGAGCAGTTCTTC. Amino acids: CASSQVGDNEQFF.

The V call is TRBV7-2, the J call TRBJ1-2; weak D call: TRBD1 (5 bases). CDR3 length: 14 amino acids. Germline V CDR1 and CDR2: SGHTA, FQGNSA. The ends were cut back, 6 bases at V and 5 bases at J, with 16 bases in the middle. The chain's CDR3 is CASRVGGVWYGYTF. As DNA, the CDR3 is TGTGCCAGCAGGGTGGGGGGGGTTTGGTATGGCTACACCTTC.

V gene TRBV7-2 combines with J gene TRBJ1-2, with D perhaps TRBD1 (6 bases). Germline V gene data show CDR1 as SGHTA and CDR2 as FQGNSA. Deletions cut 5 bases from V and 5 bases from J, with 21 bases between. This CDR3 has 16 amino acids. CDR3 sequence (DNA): TGTGCCAGCAGCCCAAAGTTGGGGGGGCAGAGGTATGGCTACACCTTC. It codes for CASSPKLGGQRYGYTF.

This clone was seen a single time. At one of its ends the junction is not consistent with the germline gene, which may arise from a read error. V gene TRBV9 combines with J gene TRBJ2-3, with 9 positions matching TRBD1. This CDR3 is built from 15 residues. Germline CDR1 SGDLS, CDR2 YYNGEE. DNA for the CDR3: TGTCCCAGCAGCGCCCGGGACAGGGGCACAGATACGCAGTATTTT. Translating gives CPSSARDRGTDTQYF.

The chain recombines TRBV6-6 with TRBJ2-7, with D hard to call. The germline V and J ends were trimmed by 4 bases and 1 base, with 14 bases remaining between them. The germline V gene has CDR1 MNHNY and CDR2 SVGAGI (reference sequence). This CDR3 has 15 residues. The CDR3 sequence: CASSFSGFYSYEQYF. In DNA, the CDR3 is TGTGCCAGCAGTTTTTCAGGTTTCTATTCCTACGAGCAGTACTTC.

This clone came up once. The CDR3 bases are TGTGCCAGCAGCGTAACCGGGACTAGCCTCAATGAGCAGTTCTTC. Translating gives CASSVTGTSLNEQFF. The chain links TRBV9 to TRBJ2-1; TRBD2 matches at 9 bases. The trim removed 1 base at V and 6 bases at J, leaving 5 bases unmatched. Germline V lookup: CDR1 SGDLS, CDR2 YYNGEE. The CDR3 covers 15 residues.

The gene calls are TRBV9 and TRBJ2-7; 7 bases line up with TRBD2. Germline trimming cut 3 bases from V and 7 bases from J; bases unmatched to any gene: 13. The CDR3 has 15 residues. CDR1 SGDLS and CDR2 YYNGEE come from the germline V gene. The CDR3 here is CASSGRAGVREEQYF. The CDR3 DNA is TGTGCCAGCAGCGGCCGGGCGGGAGTACGTGAGGAGCAGTACTTC.

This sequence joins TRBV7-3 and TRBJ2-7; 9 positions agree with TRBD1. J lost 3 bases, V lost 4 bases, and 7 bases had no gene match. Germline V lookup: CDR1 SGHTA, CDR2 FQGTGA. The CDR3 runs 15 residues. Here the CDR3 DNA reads TGTGCCAGCAGCTATGGGACAGGGAATCTCTACGAGCAGTACTTC. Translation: CASSYGTGNLYEQYF.

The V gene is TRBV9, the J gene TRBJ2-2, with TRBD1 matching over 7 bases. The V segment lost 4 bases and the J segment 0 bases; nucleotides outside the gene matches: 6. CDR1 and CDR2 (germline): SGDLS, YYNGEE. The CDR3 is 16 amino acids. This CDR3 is CASSSRQGSNTGELFF. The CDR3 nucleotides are TGTGCCAGCAGCTCTAGACAGGGATCGAACACCGGGGAGCTGTTTTTT.

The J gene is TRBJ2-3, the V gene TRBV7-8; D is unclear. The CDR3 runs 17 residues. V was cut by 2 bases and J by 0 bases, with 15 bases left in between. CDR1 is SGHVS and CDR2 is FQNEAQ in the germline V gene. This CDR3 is CASSLISRPTSTDTQYF. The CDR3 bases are TGTGCCAGCAGCTTAATCAGCCGGCCGACTAGCACAGATACGCAGTATTTT.

The CDR3: CASSLTRGGGSYNEQFF. CDR3 DNA: TGTGCCAGCAGCTTGACGAGAGGGGGGGGCTCCTACAATGAGCAGTTCTTC. This chain connects TRBV7-2 to TRBJ2-1; TRBD2 is a possible D gene (7 bases). Trimming took 3 bases from V and 0 from J, leaving 15 bases between them. Germline CDR1 SGHTA, CDR2 FQGNSA. CDR3 size: 17 residues.